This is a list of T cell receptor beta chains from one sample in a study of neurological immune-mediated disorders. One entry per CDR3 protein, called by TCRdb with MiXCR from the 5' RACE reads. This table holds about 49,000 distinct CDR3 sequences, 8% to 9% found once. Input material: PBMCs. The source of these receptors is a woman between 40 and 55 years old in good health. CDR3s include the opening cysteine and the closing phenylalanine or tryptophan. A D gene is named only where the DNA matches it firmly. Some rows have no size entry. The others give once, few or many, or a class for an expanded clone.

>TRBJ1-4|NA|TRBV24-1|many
TGTGCCACCAGTACGGGAGGAAAACTGTTTTTT
CATSTGGKLFF
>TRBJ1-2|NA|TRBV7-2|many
TGTGCCAGCAGCGATTCAGGGGCGCCCGGCTATGGCTACACCTTC
CASSDSGAPGYGYTF
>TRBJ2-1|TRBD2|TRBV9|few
TGTGCCAGCAGCTTTAGCGGGAGCCCTCACAATGAGCAGTTCTTC
CASSFSGSPHNEQFF
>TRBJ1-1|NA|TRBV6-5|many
TGTGCCAGCAGGCTACCCCCAGGAGGGGCTTTCTTT
CASRLPPGGAFF
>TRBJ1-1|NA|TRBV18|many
TGTGCCAGCTCACCCACCCCCGAGGGGACTGAAGCTTTCTTT
CASSPTPEGTEAFF
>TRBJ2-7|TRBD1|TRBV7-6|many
TGTGCCAGCAGCTTAGAGGACAGGAATTACGAGCAGTACTTC
CASSLEDRNYEQYF
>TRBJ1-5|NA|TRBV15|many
TGTGCCACCAGCAGAGTTAGCAATCAGCCCCAGCATTTT
CATSRVSNQPQHF
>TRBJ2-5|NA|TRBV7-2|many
TGTGCCAGCGCAGAAGGTTGGGCTTCGCTACCGAACCAAGAGACCCAGTACTTC
CASAEGWASLPNQETQYF
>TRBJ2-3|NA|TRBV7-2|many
TGTGCCAGCAGCCCCCGGGCTTACACAGATACGCAGTATTTT
CASSPRAYTDTQYF
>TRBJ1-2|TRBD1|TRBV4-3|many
TGCGCCAGCAGCCAGCGAACAGGGGAAGGCTACACCTTC
CASSQRTGEGYTF
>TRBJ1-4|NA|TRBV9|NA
TGTGCCAGCAGCGTAGGGCCAGTTGCAACTAATGAAAAACTGTTTTTT
CASSVGPVATNEKLFF
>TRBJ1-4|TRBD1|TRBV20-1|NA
TGCAGTGCCGCGACAGGGGGCGAAGAAAAACTGTTTTTT
CSAATGGEEKLFF
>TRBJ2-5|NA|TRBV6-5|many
TGTGCCAGCACCACCCAGGGGTTTTGGGAGACCCAGTACTTC
CASTTQGFWETQYF
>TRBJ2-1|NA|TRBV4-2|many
TGTGCCAGCAGCCAAGAAGGAATAGATGAGCAGTTCTTC
CASSQEGIDEQFF
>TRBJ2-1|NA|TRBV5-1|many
TGCGCCAGCAGCCTGATGGACGGCCGCTCCTACAATGAGCAGTTCTTC
CASSLMDGRSYNEQFF
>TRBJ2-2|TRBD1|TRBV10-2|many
TGCGCCAGCAGTGAGCCGAACAGGGGCACCGGGGAGCTGTTTTTT
CASSEPNRGTGELFF
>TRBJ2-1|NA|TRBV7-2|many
TGTGCCAGCAGCCCCCCATGGAGGGACCCAGGTGGGGCTGAGCAGTTCTTC
CASSPPWRDPGGAEQFF
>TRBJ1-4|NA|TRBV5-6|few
TGTGCCAGCAGCTTCGGTCGAAAACTGTTTTTT
CASSFGRKLFF
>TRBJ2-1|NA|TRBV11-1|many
TGTGCCAGCAGCCCCCAATGGGGGACGACCTACAATGAGCAGTTCTTC
CASSPQWGTTYNEQFF
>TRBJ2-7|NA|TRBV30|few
TGTGCCTGGAGTGTAGGGGGCGAGCAGTACTTC
CAWSVGGEQYF
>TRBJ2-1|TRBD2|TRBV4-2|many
TGTGCCAGCAGCCACGGACTAGCGGACGACAATGAGCAGTTCTTC
CASSHGLADDNEQFF
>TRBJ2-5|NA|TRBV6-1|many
TGTGCCAGCGTCAGGGATCTGGGGGAGACCCAGTACTTC
CASVRDLGETQYF
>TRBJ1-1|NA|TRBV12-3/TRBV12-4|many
TGTGCCAGCAGTTTACCTACTTCAGGGATCTCTGAAGCTTTCTTT
CASSLPTSGISEAFF
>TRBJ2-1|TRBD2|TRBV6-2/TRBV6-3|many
TGTGCCACCTCTCGCGGGGGGGGCAGCTGGGAGCAGTTCTTC
CATSRGGGSWEQFF
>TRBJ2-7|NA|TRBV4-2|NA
TGTGCCAGCAGCCAAGATCCGGGCGCTCTAAACGAGCAGTACTTC
CASSQDPGALNEQYF
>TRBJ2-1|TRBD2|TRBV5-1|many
TGCGCCAGCAGCCTCCACTTGAGCGGGAGCTCCTACAATGAGCAGTTCTTC
CASSLHLSGSSYNEQFF
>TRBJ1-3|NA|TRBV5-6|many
TGTGCCAGCAGCTTGTCGCGGGCCAGTGGAAACACCATATATTTT
CASSLSRASGNTIYF
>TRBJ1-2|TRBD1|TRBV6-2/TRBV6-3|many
TGTGCCAGCAGCCCTGACAGGGGGCAATCCTTGACCTATGGCTACACCTTC
CASSPDRGQSLTYGYTF
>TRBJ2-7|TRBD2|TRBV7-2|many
TGTGCCAGCAGCTCCCGGGGGGGGAGGTCCTACGAGCAGTACTTC
CASSSRGGRSYEQYF
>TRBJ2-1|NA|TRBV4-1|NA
TGCGCCAGCAGCCAAGAGAAAGGTTATAGCTCCTACAATGAGCAGTTCTTC
CASSQEKGYSSYNEQFF
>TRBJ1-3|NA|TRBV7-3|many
TGTGCCAGCAGCCCGGGGACGGGAAACACCATATATTTT
CASSPGTGNTIYF
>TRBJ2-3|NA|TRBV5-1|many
TGCGCCAGCAGCTTGGGACGTCCCGAGGATACGCAGTATTTT
CASSLGRPEDTQYF
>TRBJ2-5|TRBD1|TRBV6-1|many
TGTGCCAGCAGTGCCGGACAGGGGGAGACCCAGTACTTC
CASSAGQGETQYF
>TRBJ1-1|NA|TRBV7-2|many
TGTGCCAGCAGCTTCGTAGCGGTGAACACTGAAGCTTTCTTT
CASSFVAVNTEAFF
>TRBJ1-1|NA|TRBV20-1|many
TGCAGTGCTCCACGGGCAGGGAGCACTGAAGCTTTCTTT
CSAPRAGSTEAFF
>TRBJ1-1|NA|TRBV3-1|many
TGTGCCAGCAGCCAAGACACAGGTGTGAACACTGAAGCTTTCTTT
CASSQDTGVNTEAFF
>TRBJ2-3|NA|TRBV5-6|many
TGTGCCAGCAGCTTCGGATCCCCCTTCACAGATACGCAGTATTTT
CASSFGSPFTDTQYF